Listed here is a single T cell receptor (beta chain). These data come from a study of T cell changes during pregnancy in multiple sclerosis. The CDR3 length is 15 residues. Trimming at V came to 5 bases and at J to 0 bases, leaving 7 bases not matched to a gene. Germline CDR1 and CDR2: SQVTM and ANQGSEA. Libraries were prepared by immunoSEQ multiplex PCR; TCRdb keeps only in-frame clonotypes and omits some of them. The profile shows about 40,000 clones, under 95% of them singletons. The specimen was CD4+ T cells from peripheral blood mononuclear cells, collected in the third trimester of pregnancy. The chain is built from TRBV29-1 and TRBJ2-7, with 10 bases aligning to TRBD2. The sequence was collected from a female donor with multiple sclerosis, enrolled in a pregnancy study. The CDR3 coding sequence is TGCAGCGTTCCTAGCGGGAGATTCAGCTCCTACGAGCAGTACTTC. This codes for CSVPSGRFSSYEQYF.